The 11 T cell receptor beta chains in this list originate from one sample, sequenced in a study of blood T cell repertoires in COVID-19. Sequenced by immunoSEQ multiplex PCR; TCRdb stores in-frame clones only, minus some. The table includes approximately 320,000 clones, roughly 90% detected once. Specimen: PBMCs or T cells enriched from blood (not recorded which). The source is a man aged 60 to 69 who had recovered from COVID-19.

This chain uses TRBV2 with TRBJ1-5; weak D call: TRBD1 (5 bases). CDR3 length: 16 residues. Between the trimmed V and J ends, which lost 3 bases and 0 bases, there was a span of 12 bases. Germline V gene lookup returns CDR1 SNHLY and CDR2 FYNNEI. The CDR3 sequence: CASSDPRGFSNQPQHF. CDR3 coding DNA: TGTGCCAGCAGTGACCCCCGGGGGTTTAGCAATCAGCCCCAGCATTTT.

This chain uses TRBV5-1 with TRBJ2-1, with 8 nucleotides matching TRBD1. Germline loops: CDR1 SGHRS, CDR2 YFSETQ. This CDR3 region has 19 residues. V shed 3 bases and J 2 bases; nucleotides not matched to a gene: 16. This CDR3 reads CASSSGQGFLGQTYNEQFF. CDR3 in DNA: TGCGCCAGCAGCTCCGGACAGGGTTTTTTAGGACAAACCTACAATGAGCAGTTCTTC.

This chain links TRBV6-2 or TRBV6-3 with TRBJ1-6; no definite D call. The CDR3 is 16 amino acids. Germline values: CDR1 MNHEY, CDR2 SVGEGT. V was pared by 3 bases and J by 0 bases, with 9 bases between. The CDR3 sequence is CASSYTRSSYNSPLHF. In DNA, the CDR3 is TGTGCCAGCAGTTATACACGAAGCTCCTATAATTCACCCCTCCACTTT.

The rearrangement links TRBV7-6 to TRBJ2-1; 10 bases agree with TRBD2. V gave up 6 bases and J gave up 10 bases; unmatched junction bases: 12. CDR3 size: 15 residues. The germline CDR1 and CDR2 sequences are SGHVS and FNYEAQ. CDR3 DNA: TGTGCCAGCAGTCCAGCGGGGGGGCATTTAGGCGAGCAGTTCTTC. Translated: CASSPAGGHLGEQFF.

This clone was observed a single time. V and J are TRBV5-4 and TRBJ2-1; TRBD1 matches 11 bases. The CDR3 contains 14 residues. With V trimmed by 4 bases and J by 10 bases, 7 bases remained unmatched. The germline CDR1 and CDR2 sequences are SGHNT and YYREEE (reference sequence). CDR3 bases: TGTGCCAGCAGCGGACAGGGGGCCACCAGGGAGCAGTTCTTC. Encoded protein: CASSGQGATREQFF.

The chain has TRBV9 and TRBJ1-3; TRBD1 agrees at 7 bases. With 3 bases clipped from V and 4 bases from J, the junction kept 4 bases outside the gene matches. Germline V gives CDR1 SGDLS, CDR2 YYNGEE. The CDR3 consists of 14 residues. The CDR3 coding sequence is TGTGCCAGCAGCGCCGTGGGACAGGGAAACACCATATATTTT. Translated, it gives CASSAVGQGNTIYF.

This chain uses TRBV7-9 with TRBJ2-2, with TRBD2 identical over 12 bases. The germline gives CDR1 SEHNR, CDR2 FQNEAQ (reference sequence). The CDR3 spans 17 residues. V lost 5 bases to trimming and J lost 4 bases; unmatched junction nucleotides: 8. CDR3 DNA sequence: TGTGCCAGCAGCGGGTTTGGGACTAGCGGGCCCACCGGGGAGCTGTTTTTT. Its translation: CASSGFGTSGPTGELFF.

The V call is TRBV3-1 (or the pseudogene TRBV3-2), the J call TRBJ1-2; 7 nucleotides match TRBD1. Unmatched junction bases numbered 4, after V lost 0 bases and J lost 3 bases. The CDR3 extends over 15 amino acids. Germline values: CDR1 LGHDT, CDR2 YNNKEL (reference sequence). The CDR3 loop reads CASSQDMGTDYGYTF. In DNA form, the CDR3 reads TGTGCCAGCAGCCAAGATATGGGGACAGACTATGGCTACACCTTC.

This CDR3 reads CASSLGRVKPQHF. CDR3 nucleotides: TGTGCCAGCAGCTTAGGGCGGGTTAAGCCCCAGCATTTT. The rearrangement uses TRBV5-6 and TRBJ1-5; D remains ambiguous. CDR3 length: 13 amino acids. Germline-derived CDR1 and CDR2 are SGHDT and YYEEEE. V was pared by 2 bases and J by 8 bases, with 11 bases between.

V usage is TRBV19 and J usage is TRBJ1-4, with 8 bases aligning to TRBD1. This CDR3 comprises 16 residues. Germline V gives CDR1 LNHDA, CDR2 SQIVND (reference sequence). V lost 9 bases, J lost 1 base, and 10 bases stayed unmatched. CDR3 in DNA: TGTGCCAGCGGAAGAGGGACAGGCAGAACTAATGAAAAACTGTTTTTT. Translating it yields CASGRGTGRTNEKLFF. The full variable domain, its missing parts supplied by reference TRBV19 and TRBJ1-4, is DGGITQSPKYLFRKEGQNVTLSCEQNLNHDAMYWYRQDPGQGLRLIYYSQIVNDFQKGDIAEGYSVSREKKESFPLTVTSAQKNPTAFYLCASGRGTGRTNEKLFFGSGTQLSVL.

This clone was seen only a few times. V is TRBV5-5 and J is TRBJ2-7; D not certain. The germline CDR1 and CDR2 sequences are SGHKS and YYEKEE (reference sequence). The CDR3 has 14 amino acids. V was clipped by 1 base and J by 0 bases, with 8 bases between them. As DNA, the CDR3 is TGTGCCAGCAGCTTGCTACAGAACTCCTACGAGCAGTACTTC. This encodes CASSLLQNSYEQYF.